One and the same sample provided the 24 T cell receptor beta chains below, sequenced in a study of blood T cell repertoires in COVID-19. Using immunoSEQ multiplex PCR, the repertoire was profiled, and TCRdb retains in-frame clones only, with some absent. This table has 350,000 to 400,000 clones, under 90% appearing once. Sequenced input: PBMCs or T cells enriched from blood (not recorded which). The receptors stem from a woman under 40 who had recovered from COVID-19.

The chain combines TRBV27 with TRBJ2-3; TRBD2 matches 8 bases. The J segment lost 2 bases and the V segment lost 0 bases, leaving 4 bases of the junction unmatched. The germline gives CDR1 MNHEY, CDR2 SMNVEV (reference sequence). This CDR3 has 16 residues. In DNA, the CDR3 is TGTGCCAGCAGTTTATCGGGACTAGGGATCACAGATACGCAGTATTTT. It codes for CASSLSGLGITDTQYF.

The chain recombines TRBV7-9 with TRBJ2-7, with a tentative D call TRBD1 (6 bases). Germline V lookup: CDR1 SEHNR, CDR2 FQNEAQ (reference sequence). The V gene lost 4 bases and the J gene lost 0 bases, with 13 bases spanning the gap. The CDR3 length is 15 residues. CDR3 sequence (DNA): TGTGCCAGCAGCTCCGACAGGACTTTCTCCTACGAGCAGTACTTC. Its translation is CASSSDRTFSYEQYF.

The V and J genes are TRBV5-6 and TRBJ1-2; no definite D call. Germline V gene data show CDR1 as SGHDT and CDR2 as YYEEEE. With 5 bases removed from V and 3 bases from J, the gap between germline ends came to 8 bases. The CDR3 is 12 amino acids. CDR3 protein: CASSPGHYGYTF. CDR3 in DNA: TGTGCCAGCAGTCCGGGTCACTATGGCTACACCTTC.

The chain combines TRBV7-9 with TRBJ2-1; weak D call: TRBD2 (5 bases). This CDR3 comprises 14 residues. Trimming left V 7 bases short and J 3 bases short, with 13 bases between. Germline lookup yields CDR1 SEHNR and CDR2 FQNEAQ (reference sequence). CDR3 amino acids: CASTRTPFYNEQFF. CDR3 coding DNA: TGTGCCAGCACCCGGACTCCTTTCTACAATGAGCAGTTCTTC.

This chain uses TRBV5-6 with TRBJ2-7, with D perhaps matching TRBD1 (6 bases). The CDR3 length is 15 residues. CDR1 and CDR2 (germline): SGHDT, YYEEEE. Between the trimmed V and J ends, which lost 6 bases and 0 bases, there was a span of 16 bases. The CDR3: CASNQRTANSYEQYF. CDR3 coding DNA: TGTGCCAGCAACCAAAGGACAGCAAACTCCTACGAGCAGTACTTC.

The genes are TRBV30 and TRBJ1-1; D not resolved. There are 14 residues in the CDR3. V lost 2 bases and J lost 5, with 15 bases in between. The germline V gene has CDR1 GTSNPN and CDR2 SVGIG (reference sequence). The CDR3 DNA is TGTGCCTGGAGTAAGGCGGGTGGCGCGACTGAAGCTTTCTTT. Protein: CAWSKAGGATEAFF.

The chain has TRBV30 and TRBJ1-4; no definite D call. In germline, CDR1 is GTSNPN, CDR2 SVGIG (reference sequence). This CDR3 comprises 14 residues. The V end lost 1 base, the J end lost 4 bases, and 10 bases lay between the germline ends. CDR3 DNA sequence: TGTGCCTGGAGTGCGAAACAGATTAATGAAAAACTGTTTTTT. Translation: CAWSAKQINEKLFF.

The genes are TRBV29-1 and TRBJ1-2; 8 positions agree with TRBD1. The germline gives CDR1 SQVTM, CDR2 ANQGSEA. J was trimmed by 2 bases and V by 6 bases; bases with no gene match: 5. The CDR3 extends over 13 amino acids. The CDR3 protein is CSVRTGKNYGYTF. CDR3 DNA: TGCAGCGTACGGACAGGGAAAAACTATGGCTACACCTTC.

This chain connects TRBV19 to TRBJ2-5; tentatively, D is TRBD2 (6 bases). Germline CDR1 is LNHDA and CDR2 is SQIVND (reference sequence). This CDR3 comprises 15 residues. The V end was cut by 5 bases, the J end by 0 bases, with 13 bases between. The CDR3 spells CASSPGTQYQETQYF. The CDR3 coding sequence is TGTGCCAGTAGTCCGGGGACTCAGTACCAAGAGACCCAGTACTTC.

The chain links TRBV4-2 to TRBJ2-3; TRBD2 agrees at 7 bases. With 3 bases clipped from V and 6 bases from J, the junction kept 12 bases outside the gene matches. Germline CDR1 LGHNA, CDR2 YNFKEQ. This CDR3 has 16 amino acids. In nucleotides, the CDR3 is TGTGCCAGCAGCCAGGAGACTAGCCTGGCCGGGGATACGCAGTATTTT. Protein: CASSQETSLAGDTQYF.

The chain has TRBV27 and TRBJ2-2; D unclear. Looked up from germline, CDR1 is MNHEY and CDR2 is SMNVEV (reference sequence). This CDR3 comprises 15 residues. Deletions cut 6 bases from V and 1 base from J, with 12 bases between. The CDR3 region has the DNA TGTGCCAGCAGCCCCCAGATGATGAACACCGGGGAGCTGTTTTTT. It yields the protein CASSPQMMNTGELFF.

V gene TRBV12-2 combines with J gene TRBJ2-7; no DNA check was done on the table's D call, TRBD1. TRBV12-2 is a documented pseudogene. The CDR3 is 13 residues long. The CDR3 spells CASRSPQGCEQYF. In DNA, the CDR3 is TGTGCAAGTCGCTCGCCTCAGGGATGCGAGCAGTACTTC.

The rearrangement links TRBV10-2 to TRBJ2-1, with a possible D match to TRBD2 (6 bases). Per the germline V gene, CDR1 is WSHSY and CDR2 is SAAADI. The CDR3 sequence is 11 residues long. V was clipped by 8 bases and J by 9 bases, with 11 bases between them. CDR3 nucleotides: TGCGCCAGCTCCCTAGCGACTGAGCAGTTCTTC. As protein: CASSLATEQFF.

This CDR3 reads CASSLRGGTGAFGNTIYF. The CDR3 DNA reads TGTGCCAGCAGCTTACGGGGGGGTACAGGGGCGTTCGGAAACACCATATATTTT. J is TRBJ1-3 and V is TRBV7-6; TRBD1 matches 7 bases. The ends lost 2 bases at V and 4 bases at J; junction bases unmatched: 14. This CDR3 has 18 amino acids. Germline V gene data show CDR1 as SGHVS and CDR2 as FNYEAQ.

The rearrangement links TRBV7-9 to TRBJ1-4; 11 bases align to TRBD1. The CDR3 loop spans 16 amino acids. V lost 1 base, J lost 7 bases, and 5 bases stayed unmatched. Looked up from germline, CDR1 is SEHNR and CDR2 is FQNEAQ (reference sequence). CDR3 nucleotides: TGTGCCAGCAGCTTAGGGACAGGGGGCGGGAGTGAAAAACTGTTTTTT. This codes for CASSLGTGGGSEKLFF. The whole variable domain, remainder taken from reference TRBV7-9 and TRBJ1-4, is DTGVSQNPRHKITKRGQNVTFRCDPISEHNRLYWYRQTLGQGPEFLTYFQNEAQLEKSRLLSDRFSAERPKGSFSTLEIQRTEQGDSAMYLCASSLGTGGGSEKLFFGSGTQLSVL.

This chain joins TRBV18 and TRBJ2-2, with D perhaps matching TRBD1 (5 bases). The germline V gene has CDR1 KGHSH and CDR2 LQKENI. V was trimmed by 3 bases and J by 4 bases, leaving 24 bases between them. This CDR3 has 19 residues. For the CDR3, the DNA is TGTGCCAGCTCACCCCGAAGCAGAACGGACCATCAGGGCACCGGGGAGCTGTTTTTT. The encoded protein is CASSPRSRTDHQGTGELFF.

The chain's CDR3 is CASSPELYSPLHF. CDR3 DNA sequence: TGTGCCAGCAGCCCTGAACTGTACTCACCCCTCCACTTT. The V call is TRBV14, the J call TRBJ1-6; D gene uncertain. Germline CDR1 and CDR2: SGHDN and FVKESK. CDR3 size: 13 residues. V gave up 4 bases and J gave up 10 bases, with 11 bases separating them.

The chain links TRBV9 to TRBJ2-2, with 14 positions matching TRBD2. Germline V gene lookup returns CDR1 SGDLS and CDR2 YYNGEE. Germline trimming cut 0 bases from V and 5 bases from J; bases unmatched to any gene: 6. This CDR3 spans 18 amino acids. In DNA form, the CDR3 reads TGTGCCAGCAGCGTAGGACTAGCGGGAGGGCCGCGAACCGGGGAGCTGTTTTTT. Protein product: CASSVGLAGGPRTGELFF. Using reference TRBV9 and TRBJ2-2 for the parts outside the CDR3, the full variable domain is DSGVTQTPKHLITATGQRVTLRCSPRSGDLSVYWYQQSLDQGLQFLIQYYNGEERAKGNILERFSAQQFPDLHSELNLSSLELGDSALYFCASSVGLAGGPRTGELFFGEGSRLTVL.

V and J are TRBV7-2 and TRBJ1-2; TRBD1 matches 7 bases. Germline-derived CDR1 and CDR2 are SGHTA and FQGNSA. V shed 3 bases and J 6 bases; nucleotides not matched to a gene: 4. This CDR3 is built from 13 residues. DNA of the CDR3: TGTGCCAGCAGCTTGAGACAGGGTGATGGCTACACCTTC. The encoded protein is CASSLRQGDGYTF. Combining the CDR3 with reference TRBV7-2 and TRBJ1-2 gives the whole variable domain GAGVSQSPSNKVTEKGKDVELRCDPISGHTALYWYRQSLGQGLEFLIYFQGNSAPDKSGLPSDRFSAERTGGSVSTLTIQRTQQEDSAVYLCASSLRQGDGYTFGSGTRLTVV.

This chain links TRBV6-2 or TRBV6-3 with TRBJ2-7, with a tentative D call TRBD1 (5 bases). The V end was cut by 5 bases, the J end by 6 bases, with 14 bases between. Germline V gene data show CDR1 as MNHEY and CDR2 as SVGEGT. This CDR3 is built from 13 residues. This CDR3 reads CASSQTEWGEQYF. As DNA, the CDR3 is TGTGCCAGCAGTCAGACAGAGTGGGGCGAGCAGTACTTC.

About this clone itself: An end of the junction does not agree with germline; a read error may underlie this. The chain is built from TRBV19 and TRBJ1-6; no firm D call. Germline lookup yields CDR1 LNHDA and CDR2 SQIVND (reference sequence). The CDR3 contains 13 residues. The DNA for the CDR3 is TGTGCTAGTACGCCCGGGAATAATTCACCCCTCCACTTT. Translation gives CASTPGNNSPLHF.

CDR3 sequence (DNA): TGCGCCAGCAGTCAACCGGGACAGGGGGCCTATGAGCAGTTCTTC. Translating it yields CASSQPGQGAYEQFF. V and J are TRBV4-1 and TRBJ2-1, with 12 bases that match TRBD1. V lost 6 bases to trimming and J lost 8 bases; unmatched junction nucleotides: 8. Germline CDR1 MGHRA, CDR2 YSYEKL. The CDR3 extends over 15 amino acids.

CDR3 bases: TGTGCCAGCAGCCAAGTGACTAGCGGGGGGGCAGATACGCAGTATTTT. It yields the protein CASSQVTSGGADTQYF. The chain recombines TRBV4-2 with TRBJ2-3, with TRBD2 identical over 14 bases. Germline CDR1 is LGHNA and CDR2 is YNFKEQ. After removal of 1 base from V and 4 bases from J, the junction contained 1 base not matched to a gene. The length of the CDR3 is 16 residues.

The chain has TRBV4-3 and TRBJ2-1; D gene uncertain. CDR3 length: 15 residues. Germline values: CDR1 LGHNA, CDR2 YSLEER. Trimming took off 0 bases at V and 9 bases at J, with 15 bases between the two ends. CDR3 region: CASSQDEFSVGEQFF. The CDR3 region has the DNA TGCGCCAGCAGCCAAGATGAGTTTTCCGTCGGTGAGCAGTTCTTC.